This T cell receptor (beta chain) was recovered during a study of Ad26.COV2.S vaccination and SARS-CoV-2 variants. Study in general: Once or twice, 56 days apart, Ad26.COV2.S was delivered intramuscularly.

Germline-derived CDR1 and CDR2 are LNHDA and SQIVND (reference sequence). The CDR3 extends over 15 amino acids. V gave up 5 bases and J gave up 3 bases; unmatched junction bases: 6. A remark on this clone: Antigen: not known.

Points from the study as a whole: Reportedly, after vaccination the spike-specific CD8+ and CD4+ T cell responses displayed substantial breadth.

Treatment defined: approximately 18 received Ad26.COV2.S at low or high dose, single or two shots; roughly five received placebo; per-sample allocation not given. The samples were gathered on day 63 after the first injection of vaccine or placebo. Generated by immunoSEQ multiplex PCR, the TCRdb table keeps only in-frame clones and is missing some. The data hold around 450,000 clones, with about 93% observed a single time. This receptor was identified in a person between 18 and 65 years old who received the Ad26.COV2.S COVID-19 vaccine or a placebo. The V and J genes are TRBV19 and TRBJ1-5; 8 bases fit TRBD1. Sample: peripheral blood, taken in a trial of Ad26.COV2.S vaccine versus placebo. CDR3 sequence reads: CASSLQGAYNQPQHF. The CDR3 DNA is TGTGCCAGTAGTCTGCAGGGGGCTTACAATCAGCCCCAGCATTTT. Together with reference TRBV19 and TRBJ1-5, the CDR3 gives the full variable domain: DGGITQSPKYLFRKEGQNVTLSCEQNLNHDAMYWYRQDPGQGLRLIYYSQIVNDFQKGDIAEGYSVSREKKESFPLTVTSAQKNPTAFYLCASSLQGAYNQPQHFGDGTRLSIL.